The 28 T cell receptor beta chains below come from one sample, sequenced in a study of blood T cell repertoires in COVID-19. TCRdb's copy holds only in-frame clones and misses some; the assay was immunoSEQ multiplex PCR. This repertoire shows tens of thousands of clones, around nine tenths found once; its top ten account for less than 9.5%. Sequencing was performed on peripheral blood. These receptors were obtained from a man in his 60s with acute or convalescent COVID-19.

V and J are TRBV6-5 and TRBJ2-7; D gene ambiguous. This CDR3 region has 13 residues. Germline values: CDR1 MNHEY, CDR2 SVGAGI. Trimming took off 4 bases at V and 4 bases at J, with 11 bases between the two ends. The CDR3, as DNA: TGTGCCAGCAGTTGGAGCCTTACATACGAGCAGTACTTC. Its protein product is CASSWSLTYEQYF.

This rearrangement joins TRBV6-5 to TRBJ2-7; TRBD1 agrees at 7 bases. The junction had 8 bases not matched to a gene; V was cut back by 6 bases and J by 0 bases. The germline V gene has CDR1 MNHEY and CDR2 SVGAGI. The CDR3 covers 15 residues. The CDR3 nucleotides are TGTGCCAGCAGCCACAGGGGCTTGAGCTCCTACGAGCAGTACTTC. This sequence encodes CASSHRGLSSYEQYF.

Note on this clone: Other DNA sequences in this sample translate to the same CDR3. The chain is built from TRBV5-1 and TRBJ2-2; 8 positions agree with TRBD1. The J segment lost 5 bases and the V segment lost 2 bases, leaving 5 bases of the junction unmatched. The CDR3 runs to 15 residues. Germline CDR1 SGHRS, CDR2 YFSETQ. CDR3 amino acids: CASSLQGGRTGELFF. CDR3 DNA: TGCGCCAGCAGCTTACAGGGGGGTCGGACCGGGGAGCTGTTTTTT.

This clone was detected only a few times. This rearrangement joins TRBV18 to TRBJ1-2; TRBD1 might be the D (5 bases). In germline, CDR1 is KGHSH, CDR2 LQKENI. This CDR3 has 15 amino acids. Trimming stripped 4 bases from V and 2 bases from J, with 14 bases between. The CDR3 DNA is TGTGCCAGCTCACGGGGCTCCGATTCCAACTATGGCTACACCTTC. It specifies CASSRGSDSNYGYTF.

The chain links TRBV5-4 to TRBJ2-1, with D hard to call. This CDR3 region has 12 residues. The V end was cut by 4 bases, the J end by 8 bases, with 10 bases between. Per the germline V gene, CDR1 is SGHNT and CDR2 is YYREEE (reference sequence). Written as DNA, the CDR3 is TGTGCCAGCAGCCCGGGTTCGGATGAGCAGTTCTTC. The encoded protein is CASSPGSDEQFF.

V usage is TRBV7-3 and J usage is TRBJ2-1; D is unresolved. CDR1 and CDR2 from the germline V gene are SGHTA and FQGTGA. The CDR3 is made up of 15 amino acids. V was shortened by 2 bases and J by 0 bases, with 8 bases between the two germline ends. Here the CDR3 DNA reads TGTGCCAGCAGCTTAGACTCGCGCTCCTACAATGAGCAGTTCTTC. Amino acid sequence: CASSLDSRSYNEQFF.

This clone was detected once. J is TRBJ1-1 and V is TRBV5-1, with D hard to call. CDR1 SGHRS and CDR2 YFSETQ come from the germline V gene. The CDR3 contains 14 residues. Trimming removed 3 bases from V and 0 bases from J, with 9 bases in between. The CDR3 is CASSSSTLNTEAFF. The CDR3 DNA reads TGCGCCAGCAGCTCCTCGACATTGAACACTGAAGCTTTCTTT. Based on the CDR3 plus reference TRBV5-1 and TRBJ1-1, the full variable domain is KAGVTQTPRYLIKTRGQQVTLSCSPISGHRSVSWYQQTPGQGLQFLFEYFSETQRNKGNFPGRFSGRQFSNSRSEMNVSTLELGDSALYLCASSSSTLNTEAFFGQGTRLTVV.

CDR3 coding DNA: TGCAGCGCCGGTGGGAAAACCGGGACTAGCGGGGGAGAGCAGTACTTC. It is translated as CSAGGKTGTSGGEQYF. V and J are TRBV29-1 and TRBJ2-7; 14 nucleotides align to TRBD2. The CDR3 runs 16 residues. Germline trimming cut 7 bases from V and 7 bases from J; bases unmatched to any gene: 15. The germline CDR1 and CDR2 sequences are SQVTM and ANQGSEA.

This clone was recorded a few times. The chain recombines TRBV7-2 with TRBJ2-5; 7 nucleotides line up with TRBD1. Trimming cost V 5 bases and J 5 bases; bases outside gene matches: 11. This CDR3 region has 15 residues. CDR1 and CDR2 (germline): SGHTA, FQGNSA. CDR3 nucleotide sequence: TGTGCCAGCAGCCTAACCGTAGGGGGCTGGGAGACCCAGTACTTC. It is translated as CASSLTVGGWETQYF.

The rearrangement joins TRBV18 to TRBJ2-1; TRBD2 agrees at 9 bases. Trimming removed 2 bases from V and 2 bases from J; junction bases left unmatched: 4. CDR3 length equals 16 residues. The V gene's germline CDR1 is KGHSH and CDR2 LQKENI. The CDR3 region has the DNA TGTGCCAGCTCACCAGGTCTAGCGGGAACCTACAATGAGCAGTTCTTC. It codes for CASSPGLAGTYNEQFF. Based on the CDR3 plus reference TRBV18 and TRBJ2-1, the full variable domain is NAGVMQNPRHLVRRRGQEARLRCSPMKGHSHVYWYRQLPEEGLKFMVYLQKENIIDESGMPKERFSAEFPKEGPSILRIQQVVRGDSAAYFCASSPGLAGTYNEQFFGPGTRLTVL.

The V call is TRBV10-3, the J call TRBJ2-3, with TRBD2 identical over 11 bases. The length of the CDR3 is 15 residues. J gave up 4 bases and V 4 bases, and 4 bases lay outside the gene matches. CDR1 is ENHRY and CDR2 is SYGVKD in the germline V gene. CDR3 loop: CAISVSGGAADTQYF. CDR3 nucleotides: TGTGCCATCAGTGTTAGCGGGGGGGCGGCAGATACGCAGTATTTT.

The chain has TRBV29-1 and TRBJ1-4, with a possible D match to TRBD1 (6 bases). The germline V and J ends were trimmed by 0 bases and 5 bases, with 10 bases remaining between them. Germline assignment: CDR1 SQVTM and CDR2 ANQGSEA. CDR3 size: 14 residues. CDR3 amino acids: CSVEEGGLNEKLFF. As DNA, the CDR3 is TGCAGCGTTGAAGAAGGGGGATTGAATGAAAAACTGTTTTTT.

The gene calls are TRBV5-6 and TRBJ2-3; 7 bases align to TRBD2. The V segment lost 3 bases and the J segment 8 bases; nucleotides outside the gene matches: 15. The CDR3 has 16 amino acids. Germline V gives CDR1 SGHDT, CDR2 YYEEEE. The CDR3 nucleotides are TGTGCCAGCAGCTCTGGAGGCGGGACCCGCGGGGGTACGCAGTATTTT. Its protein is CASSSGGGTRGGTQYF.

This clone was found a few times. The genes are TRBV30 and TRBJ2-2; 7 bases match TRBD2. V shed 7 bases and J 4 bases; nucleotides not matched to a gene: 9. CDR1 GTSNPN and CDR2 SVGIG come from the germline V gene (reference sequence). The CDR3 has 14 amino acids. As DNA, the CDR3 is TGTGCCTACCAGTTACGGGGGGTCACCGGGGAGCTGTTTTTT. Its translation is CAYQLRGVTGELFF.

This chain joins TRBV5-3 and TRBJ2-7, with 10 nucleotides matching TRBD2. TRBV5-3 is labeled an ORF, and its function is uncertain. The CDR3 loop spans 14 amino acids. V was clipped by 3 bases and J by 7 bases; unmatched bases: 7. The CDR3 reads CARSSLAGVYEQYF. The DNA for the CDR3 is TGTGCCAGAAGCTCTCTAGCGGGAGTCTATGAGCAGTACTTC.

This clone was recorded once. CDR3 nucleotide sequence: TGTGCCAGTAGTTCCCTCCCGGGACAGAGTGCCGAAAAACTGTTTTTT. Translating gives CASSSLPGQSAEKLFF. J is TRBJ1-4 and V is TRBV19, with 7 bases identical to TRBD1. J lost 8 bases, V lost 5 bases, and 14 bases had no gene match. The CDR3 totals 16 residues. The germline V gene has CDR1 LNHDA and CDR2 SQIVND (reference sequence). The complete variable domain, with remaining parts taken from reference TRBV19 and TRBJ1-4, reads DGGITQSPKYLFRKEGQNVTLSCEQNLNHDAMYWYRQDPGQGLRLIYYSQIVNDFQKGDIAEGYSVSREKKESFPLTVTSAQKNPTAFYLCASSSLPGQSAEKLFFGSGTQLSVL.

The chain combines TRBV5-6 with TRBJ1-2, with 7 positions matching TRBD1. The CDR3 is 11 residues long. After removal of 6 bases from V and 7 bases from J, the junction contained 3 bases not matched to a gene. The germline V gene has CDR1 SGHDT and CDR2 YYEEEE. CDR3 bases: TGTGCCAGCACCAACAGGGGTGGCTACACCTTC. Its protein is CASTNRGGYTF. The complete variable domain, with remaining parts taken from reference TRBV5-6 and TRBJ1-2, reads DAGVTQSPTHLIKTRGQQVTLRCSPKSGHDTVSWYQQALGQGPQFIFQYYEEEERQRGNFPDRFSGHQFPNYSSELNVNALLLGDSALYLCASTNRGGYTFGSGTRLTVV.

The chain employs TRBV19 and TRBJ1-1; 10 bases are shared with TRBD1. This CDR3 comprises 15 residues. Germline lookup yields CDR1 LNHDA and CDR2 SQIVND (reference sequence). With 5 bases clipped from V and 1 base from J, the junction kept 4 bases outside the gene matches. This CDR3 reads CASSGRDRGNTEAFF. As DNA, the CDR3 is TGTGCCAGTAGTGGCCGGGACAGGGGGAACACTGAAGCTTTCTTT.

Written as DNA, the CDR3 is TGTGCCAGCAGCTTAGTAGCGGGAGCCATCCACGAGCAGTACTTC. Amino acids: CASSLVAGAIHEQYF. This chain joins TRBV7-2 and TRBJ2-7, with TRBD2 identical over 9 bases. V lost 1 base to trimming and J lost 5 bases; unmatched junction nucleotides: 6. Looked up from germline, CDR1 is SGHTA and CDR2 is FQGNSA. This CDR3 comprises 15 residues. The variable domain in full, with the rest retrieved from reference TRBV7-2 and TRBJ2-7, is GAGVSQSPSNKVTEKGKDVELRCDPISGHTALYWYRQSLGQGLEFLIYFQGNSAPDKSGLPSDRFSAERTGGSVSTLTIQRTQQEDSAVYLCASSLVAGAIHEQYFGPGTRLTVT.

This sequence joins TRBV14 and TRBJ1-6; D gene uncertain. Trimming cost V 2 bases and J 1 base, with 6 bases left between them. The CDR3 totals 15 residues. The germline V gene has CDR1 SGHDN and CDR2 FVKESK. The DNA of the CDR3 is TGTGCCAGCAGCCAAACACAATCCTATAATTCACCCCTCCACTTT. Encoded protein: CASSQTQSYNSPLHF.

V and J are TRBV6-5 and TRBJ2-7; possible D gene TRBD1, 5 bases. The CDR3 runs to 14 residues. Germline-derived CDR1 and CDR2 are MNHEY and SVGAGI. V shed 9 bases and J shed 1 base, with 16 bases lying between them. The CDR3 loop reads CASRQTAISYEQYF. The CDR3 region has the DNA TGTGCCAGTCGCCAGACAGCCATTTCCTACGAGCAGTACTTC.

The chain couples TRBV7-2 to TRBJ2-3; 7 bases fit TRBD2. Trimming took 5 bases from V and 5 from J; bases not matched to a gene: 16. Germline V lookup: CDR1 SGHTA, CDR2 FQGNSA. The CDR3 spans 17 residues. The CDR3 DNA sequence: TGTGCCAGCAGCCTAAATCTAGCGGCGAAGGCGGTAGATACGCAGTATTTT. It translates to CASSLNLAAKAVDTQYF.

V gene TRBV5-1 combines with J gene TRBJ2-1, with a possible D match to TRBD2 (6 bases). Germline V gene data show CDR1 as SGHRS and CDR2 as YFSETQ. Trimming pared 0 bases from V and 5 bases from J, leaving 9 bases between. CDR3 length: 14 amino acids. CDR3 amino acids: CASSLGRDNNEQFF. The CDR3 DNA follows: TGCGCCAGCAGCTTGGGGCGGGATAACAATGAGCAGTTCTTC. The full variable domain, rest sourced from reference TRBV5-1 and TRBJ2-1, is KAGVTQTPRYLIKTRGQQVTLSCSPISGHRSVSWYQQTPGQGLQFLFEYFSETQRNKGNFPGRFSGRQFSNSRSEMNVSTLELGDSALYLCASSLGRDNNEQFFGPGTRLTVL.

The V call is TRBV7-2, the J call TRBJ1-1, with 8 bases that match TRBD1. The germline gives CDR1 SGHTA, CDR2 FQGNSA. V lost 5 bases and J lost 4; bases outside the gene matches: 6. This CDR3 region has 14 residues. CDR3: CASSPGQGSTEAFF. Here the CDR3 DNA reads TGTGCCAGCAGCCCTGGACAGGGAAGCACTGAAGCTTTCTTT. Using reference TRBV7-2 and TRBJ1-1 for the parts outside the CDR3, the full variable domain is GAGVSQSPSNKVTEKGKDVELRCDPISGHTALYWYRQSLGQGLEFLIYFQGNSAPDKSGLPSDRFSAERTGGSVSTLTIQRTQQEDSAVYLCASSPGQGSTEAFFGQGTRLTVV.

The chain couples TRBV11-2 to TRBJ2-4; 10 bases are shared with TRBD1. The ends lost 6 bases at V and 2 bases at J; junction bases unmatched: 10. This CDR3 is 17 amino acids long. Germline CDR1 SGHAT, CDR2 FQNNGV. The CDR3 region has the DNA TGTGCCAGCAGTTCGACCGGGACAGGGGAGACCAAAAACATTCAGTACTTC. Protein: CASSSTGTGETKNIQYF.

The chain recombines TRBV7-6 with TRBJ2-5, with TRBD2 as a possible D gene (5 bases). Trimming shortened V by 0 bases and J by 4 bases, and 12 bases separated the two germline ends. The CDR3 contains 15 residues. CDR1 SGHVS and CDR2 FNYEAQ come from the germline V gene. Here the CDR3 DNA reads TGTGCCAGCAGCTTAGCCGAGAGGGTACGAGAGACCCAGTACTTC. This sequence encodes CASSLAERVRETQYF. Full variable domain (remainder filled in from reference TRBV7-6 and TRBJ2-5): GAGVSQSPRYKVTKRGQDVALRCDPISGHVSLYWYRQALGQGPEFLTYFNYEAQQDKSGLPNDRFSAERPEGSISTLTIQRTEQRDSAMYRCASSLAERVRETQYFGPGTRLLVL.

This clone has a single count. CDR3 protein: CASSFQTGGETEAFF. Here the CDR3 DNA reads TGCGCCAGCAGCTTTCAAACAGGAGGGGAAACTGAAGCTTTCTTT. V gene TRBV5-1 combines with J gene TRBJ1-1, with D possibly TRBD1 on 5 matching bases. The V end lost 2 bases, the J end lost 5 bases, and 16 bases lay between the germline ends. CDR3 length equals 15 residues. Germline V lookup: CDR1 SGHRS, CDR2 YFSETQ.

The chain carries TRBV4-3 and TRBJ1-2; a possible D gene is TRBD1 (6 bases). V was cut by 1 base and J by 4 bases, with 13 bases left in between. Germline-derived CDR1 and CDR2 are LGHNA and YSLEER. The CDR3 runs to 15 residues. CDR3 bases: TGCGCCAGCAGCCAAGCCCGGGACACGTTCTATGGCTACACCTTC. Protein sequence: CASSQARDTFYGYTF.